What follows is one TCR beta chain and its context. Its specificity is unknown. With V trimmed by 0 bases and J by 6 bases, 4 bases remained unmatched. The length of the CDR3 is 14 residues. Germline values: CDR1 SEHNR, CDR2 FQNEAQ (reference sequence). TCRdb's table, derived via immunoSEQ multiplex PCR, lists solely in-frame clones and lacks some. The top ten hold roughly 0.57% of the sample, which has 900,000 to 1,200,000 clones, approximately 80% seen once. This record comes from a study of shared clonotypes between healthy human individuals. The study's findings and limits: Estimated richness values were generally larger in naive subsets than in memory subsets.

The V gene is TRBV7-9, the J gene TRBJ2-5; 7 bases match TRBD1. Sample: memory CD4+ T cells from PBMCs. Subset: CD45RA-negative fraction. The receptor comes from a man aged 18 to 29 in good health. Some clones in this sample may be carry-over from other donors' samples. The CDR3 loop is CASSLAVRGKTQYF. The CDR3 DNA reads TGTGCCAGCAGCTTAGCTGTCAGGGGGAAGACCCAGTACTTC.